This T cell receptor beta chain was obtained from a study of graft-versus-host responses after intestinal transplantation. Background on the study: Multivisceral, liver-intestinal, or isolated intestinal grafts went to recipients. Study results and caveats: Those patients showing graft-donor T cell macrochimerism displayed high graft-versus-host to host-versus-graft clonal ratios in allografts. Declines in HvG clones occurring early post-transplant were associated with peak circulating GvH clone levels.

Germline CDR1 MDHEN, CDR2 SYDVKM. The CDR3 runs 14 residues. J was trimmed by 4 bases and V by 6 bases; bases with no gene match: 3. Produced via immunoSEQ multiplex PCR; TCRdb's table is partial and in-frame only. The sample consists of 25,000 to 30,000 clones, around 76% of them appearing once. Comments on this clone: Its matching antigen is unknown.

Sequencing used unstimulated CD4+ T cells sorted from spleen or lymph node cells, obtained before intestinal transplant. The receptor's source is a human donor who received an intestinal transplant. This chain uses TRBV28 with TRBJ2-1; 10 bases match TRBD2. DNA of the CDR3: TGTGCCAGCAGCCCAGCGGGAGGGTACAATGAGCAGTTCTTC. Its protein is CASSPAGGYNEQFF.